This T cell receptor beta chain was observed in a study of blood T cell repertoires in COVID-19. Study in general: The United States, Italy and Spain were the sources of the acute and convalescent COVID-19 samples. PBMCs, B-cell-depleted T cells, or T cells provided the cDNA or gDNA that made up the material.

Original analysis: Amplification with reference gene primers provided the estimates of nucleated cell counts. The protocol was immunoSEQ multiplex PCR, while the TCRdb copy is restricted to in-frame clones and leaves out a portion. The DNA was the basis for D and trimming; V, J and clone size are from that table. The sample holds some 320,000 clones, about nine tenths seen once. The germline gives CDR1 KGHSH, CDR2 LQKENI. V lost 1 base to trimming and J lost 0 bases, with 13 bases between them. This CDR3 has 16 residues. Sequenced sample: peripheral blood. This TCR derives from a woman in her twenties or thirties with COVID-19, enrolled during active disease. The chain links TRBV18 to TRBJ2-7, with D perhaps TRBD2 (7 bases). CDR3 amino acids: CASSPLSRGGSYEQYF. CDR3 DNA sequence: TGTGCCAGCTCACCACTAAGTAGGGGGGGCTCCTACGAGCAGTACTTC.